This T cell receptor beta chain was captured in a study of T cell responses to AZD1222 COVID-19 vaccine (TCRdb year 2021). Notes on the research overall: A total of more than 230 trial participants underwent TCR sequencing, of whom about 210 had received two doses of AZD1222 and about 25 had received two doses of the MenACWY control vaccine. Trial participants were enrolled by age into subgroups of 18-55, 56-69 and 70-plus years, and around 150, 29 and 61 TCR-sequenced participants, respectively, were included in these subgroups. General study outcomes and caveats: In the small 56-69-year group, the increase in depth fell short of significance, most likely because of low power. Conclusions about previously exposed vaccinees were limited because only a handful of AZD1222 recipients were SARS-CoV-2 seropositive at baseline. Because no day 14 peak-response samples were available, the repertoires could be characterized only after the peak T cell response. CD4 TCRs associated with the vaccine covered the entire spike protein, and the dominant responses were in regions 160-218 and 743-854. A significant rise in spike-specific TCR breadth and depth was observed after two AZD1222 doses relative to day 0 and relative to MenACWY recipients. Participants were mostly white British, with more females than males. The authors suggested clonal diversity may have been underestimated. Reportedly, close to half of the unique spike-specific TCRs recognized epitopes lying outside the regions that are mutated in the B.1.351 and B.1.1.7 variants.

The CDR3 regions of human TCRbeta chains were analyzed by immunosequencing. Per the original workflow: TCRs in the repertoires were compared against a reference library of SARS-CoV-2-specific TCRs that had been generated with the MIRA antigen-specificity platform. Breadth was defined as the fraction of unique TCRs that were SARS-CoV-2-associated. Depth was defined as the fraction of total T cells that were SARS-CoV-2-associated. Using the MIRA data, each spike-specific TCR was mapped to the spike region that the TCR reacts to and placed in a CD4 or CD8 class. Log10-transformed breadth and depth values were compared by one-way ANOVA with Sidak's multiple comparisons tests. TCRdb obtained this table from immuneACCESS and retained in-frame rearrangements with V and J assigned. These tables miss some clones; where compared with another copy, unresolved V genes account for less than half of the shortfall, and the remainder is unexplained. From that table come the V and J calls and clone size; the DNA was used to work out D and trimming. In this sample the table shows about 150,000 clones, 80% to 95% of which occur a single time. The ten largest clonotypes hold 5% to 6.5% of the sample.

The label giving this sample's time point can be read as: about 28 days (+/-7) after the second vaccine dose. AZD1222 recipients given second doses at about 4 weeks or at about 12 weeks were pooled, since spike-specific TCR depth and breadth were not found to differ between the two schedules. Vaccinee samples were obtained from the UK trials COV001 and COV002, which included a single-blind randomized controlled phase 2/3 trial of AZD1222 (ChAdOx1 nCoV-19) in healthy adults. For TCRbeta chain sequencing, PBMC samples were collected from trial participants at day 0 and at day 28 after the second dose. Of note for this clone: Its cognate antigen has yet to be identified. Within one base of it there is no much larger clone, and no base qualities were kept.

The V end loses 1 base and the J end loses 6 bases, and a stretch of 13 bases separates them. Looking up the germline V gene yields CDR1 MGHRA and CDR2 YSYEKL. The CDR3 has 15 amino acids, counting the end cysteine and phenylalanine. This entry keeps only the CDR3 DNA: 45 bases, framed from base 1. The chain joins TRBV4-1 to TRBJ2-1; the D gene is perhaps TRBD2, from 6 matching bases. The source is an adult who received the AZD1222 COVID-19 vaccine. The input for sequencing was peripheral blood, taken 28 days after the second AZD1222 dose. The CDR3: CASSQGQTSSNEQFF. The DNA is TGCGCCAGCAGCCAAGGGCAAACTAGCAGCAATGAGCAGTTCTTC.